This entry lists 13 T cell receptor beta chains sequenced from one sample in a study of cytomegalovirus exposure and HLA in healthy donors. PCR was performed using 60 Vbeta and 13 Jbeta primers. The data were produced by immunoSEQ multiplex PCR, yet TCRdb's version contains in-frame clones alone and is incomplete. The sample consists of 140,000 to 150,000 clones, 8.5% to 10% of them appearing once. The sequenced sample consisted of PBMCs. These receptors originate from a man aged 50 to 59 in good health and CMV-seronegative.

The chain links TRBV28 to TRBJ1-2; tentatively, D is TRBD1 (6 bases). The CDR3 extends over 13 amino acids. V lost 8 bases and J 6 bases, leaving 16 bases between the germline ends. Looked up from germline, CDR1 is MDHEN and CDR2 is SYDVKM. This chain's CDR3 is CASSPLRGHGYTF. The CDR3 region has the DNA TGTGCCAGCTCCCCGCTCAGGGGCCATGGCTACACCTTC.

This clone came up a few times. Other nucleotide sequences from this sample produce the same CDR3. The chain recombines TRBV5-4 with TRBJ1-1; weak D call: TRBD1 (5 bases). Trimming cost V 0 bases and J 4 bases, with 13 bases left between them. Germline loops: CDR1 SGHNT, CDR2 YYREEE (reference sequence). The CDR3 covers 15 residues. Here the CDR3 DNA reads TGTGCCAGCAGCTTGGGTCAGGGCGGGGTCACTGAAGCTTTCTTT. Translated, it gives CASSLGQGGVTEAFF.

V and J are TRBV6-6 and TRBJ1-5; the D is unclear. Germline CDR1 reads MNHNY; CDR2 reads SVGAGI (reference sequence). The CDR3 runs 16 residues. V was pared by 0 bases and J by 0 bases, with 9 bases between. This CDR3 is CASSYSVRHSNQPQHF. The CDR3 DNA sequence: TGTGCCAGCAGTTACTCAGTGAGGCATAGCAATCAGCCCCAGCATTTT.

This clone was recorded a few times. V gene TRBV2 combines with J gene TRBJ2-7; TRBD1 agrees at 8 bases. The CDR3 loop spans 13 amino acids. The V segment lost 5 bases and the J segment 5 bases; nucleotides outside the gene matches: 5. Per germline, CDR1 SNHLY and CDR2 FYNNEI. The CDR3 loop is CASSPDRGHEQYF. The CDR3 DNA reads as TGTGCCAGCAGTCCAGACAGGGGCCACGAGCAGTACTTC.

This clone was detected a few times. This sequence joins TRBV6-1 and TRBJ2-6; a possible D gene is TRBD1 (5 bases). Trimming shortened V by 4 bases and J by 4 bases, and 14 bases separated the two germline ends. In germline, CDR1 is MNHNS, CDR2 SASEGT. The CDR3 loop spans 16 amino acids. The CDR3: CASSAPRVLGANVLTF. DNA for the CDR3: TGTGCCAGCAGTGCTCCCAGGGTACTGGGGGCCAACGTCCTGACTTTC.

This clone came up a few times. This rearrangement joins TRBV7-3 to TRBJ1-2; D gene unclear. V gave up 1 base and J gave up 5 bases, with 14 bases separating them. CDR1 is SGHTA, CDR2 FQGTGA, per germline. The CDR3 runs to 15 residues. CDR3 sequence (DNA): TGTGCCAGCAGCTTAAGCTCTGGGAGTCAGTATGGCTACACCTTC. It translates to CASSLSSGSQYGYTF.

This clone was counted only a few times. This CDR3 fails to terminate in the conserved phenylalanine or tryptophan, so it likely reflects a read error. The rearrangement uses TRBV5-1 and TRBJ1-1; 8 positions match TRBD1. Trimming cost V 0 bases and J 7 bases; bases outside gene matches: 8. The CDR3 is made up of 15 amino acids. CDR1 and CDR2 (germline): SGHRS, YFSETQ. The CDR3 region has the DNA TGCGCCAGCAGCTTGGCGGACAGGGAGGAGGGTGAAGCTTTCTCT. Protein sequence: CASSLADREEGEAFS.

This clone has just one count. V gene TRBV28 combines with J gene TRBJ2-7, with TRBD2 matching 13 bases. Trimming removed 8 bases from V and 12 bases from J; junction bases left unmatched: 19. Germline V gives CDR1 MDHEN, CDR2 SYDVKM. CDR3 length: 16 amino acids. The CDR3 DNA sequence: TGTGCCAGCCAGTTCCCCGAAGGACTAGCGGGGGAAATGTGGTACTTC. Translation: CASQFPEGLAGEMWYF.

This clone was seen a few times. V gene TRBV5-1 combines with J gene TRBJ2-3, with D possibly being TRBD1 (5 bases). The CDR3 sequence is 15 residues long. CDR1 and CDR2 from the germline V gene are SGHRS and YFSETQ. Deletions cut 0 bases from V and 0 bases from J, with 8 bases between. The CDR3 spells CASSLEGFSTDTQYF. Here the CDR3 DNA reads TGCGCCAGCAGCTTGGAGGGGTTTAGCACAGATACGCAGTATTTT.

V usage is TRBV6-5 and J usage is TRBJ1-6; TRBD1 agrees at 8 bases. Germline lookup yields CDR1 MNHEY and CDR2 SVGAGI. This CDR3 contains 14 residues. V lost 4 bases and J lost 10; bases outside the gene matches: 6. As DNA, the CDR3 is TGTGCCAGCAGTTTCGACCGGGACAGGTCACCCCTCCACTTT. This encodes CASSFDRDRSPLHF.

V and J are TRBV10-1 and TRBJ2-3; 7 bases match TRBD1. The CDR3 length is 13 residues. J was trimmed by 5 bases and V by 4 bases; bases with no gene match: 3. The germline V gene encodes CDR1 WNHNN and CDR2 SYGVQD (reference sequence). The DNA for the CDR3 is TGCGCCAGCAGTGGGACAGGCAGAGATACGCAGTATTTT. As protein: CASSGTGRDTQYF.

The table lists this clone with a few counts. The chain couples TRBV6-1 to TRBJ2-3; 7 positions match TRBD1. Unmatched junction bases numbered 9, after V lost 7 bases and J lost 2 bases. Germline V gene sequence: CDR1 MNHNS, CDR2 SASEGT. The CDR3 covers 15 residues. DNA of the CDR3: TGTGCCAGCACCTCAGGGGGATTTGACACAGATACGCAGTATTTT. Protein product: CASTSGGFDTDTQYF.

The J gene is TRBJ1-6, the V gene TRBV30; D unresolved. With 0 bases removed from V and 9 bases from J, the gap between germline ends came to 12 bases. Germline lookup yields CDR1 GTSNPN and CDR2 SVGIG (reference sequence). This CDR3 spans 14 amino acids. Here the CDR3 DNA reads TGTGCCTGGAGTGTAGTGGGAGGTCGTTCACCCCTCCACTTT. Translating gives CAWSVVGGRSPLHF. The whole variable domain, remainder taken from reference TRBV30 and TRBJ1-6, is SQTIHQWPATLVQPVGSPLSLECTVEGTSNPNLYWYRQAAGRGLQLLFYSVGIGQISSEVPQNLSASRPQDRQFILSSKKLLLSDSGFYLCAWSVVGGRSPLHFGNGTRLTVT.